These 16 T cell receptor beta chains came from one sample sequenced in a study of cytomegalovirus exposure and HLA in healthy donors. It was with 60 Vbeta and 13 Jbeta primers that the PCR ran. Clones were sequenced by immunoSEQ multiplex PCR, and TCRdb holds only the in-frame ones, with some missing. The table lists just under 65,000 clones, around 80% of them singletons. Sequenced material: PBMCs. The origin of the receptors is a young woman in good health and CMV-seronegative.

The rearrangement uses TRBV25-1 and TRBJ2-5; 9 bases fit TRBD2. V dropped 11 bases and J dropped 2; count of bases not matched to a gene: 6. From germline, CDR1 is MGHDK and CDR2 SYGVNS. CDR3 size: 13 residues. CDR3: CAATSGLQETQYF. CDR3 DNA sequence: TGTGCCGCGACTAGCGGCCTTCAAGAGACCCAGTACTTC. The variable domain in full, completed from reference TRBV25-1 and TRBJ2-5, reads EADIYQTPRYLVIGTGKKITLECSQTMGHDKMYWYQQDPGMELHLIHYSYGVNSTEKGDLSSESTVSRIRTEHFPLTLESARPSHTSQYLCAATSGLQETQYFGPGTRLLVL.

This chain uses TRBV4-1 with TRBJ1-6; 12 bases line up with TRBD1. Germline V lookup: CDR1 MGHRA, CDR2 YSYEKL. The CDR3 extends over 16 amino acids. After removal of 5 bases from V and 14 bases from J, the junction contained 13 bases not matched to a gene. The CDR3 loop reads CASSGGGQGAWGTLHF. CDR3 bases: TGCGCCAGCAGCGGCGGGGGACAGGGGGCTTGGGGGACCCTCCACTTT.

The V call is TRBV29-1, the J call TRBJ1-1; D is ambiguous. The germline gives CDR1 SQVTM, CDR2 ANQGSEA. CDR3 length equals 13 residues. The CDR3 DNA sequence: TGCAGTACTTCTAATGATTTGAACACTGAAGCTTTCTTT. It codes for CSTSNDLNTEAFF.

V is TRBV4-1 and J is TRBJ2-7; 8 bases are shared with TRBD1. In germline, CDR1 is MGHRA, CDR2 YSYEKL. V was clipped by 1 base and J by 1 base; unmatched bases: 6. CDR3 length equals 16 residues. The CDR3 spells CASSQVARTGSYEQYF. The CDR3 DNA reads TGCGCCAGCAGCCAAGTGGCTCGGACAGGGTCCTACGAGCAGTACTTC.

This chain links TRBV28 with TRBJ2-1; D is possibly TRBD2 (6 bases). The V end was cut by 5 bases, the J end by 2 bases, with 10 bases between. The germline V gene has CDR1 MDHEN and CDR2 SYDVKM. The CDR3 contains 14 residues. CDR3 protein: CASSPRGTYNEQFF. The CDR3, as DNA: TGTGCCAGCAGTCCCCGGGGGACCTACAATGAGCAGTTCTTC.

The chain is built from TRBV30 and TRBJ2-7; D not resolved. The germline V and J ends were trimmed by 3 bases and 2 bases, with 5 bases remaining between them. The CDR3 runs 11 residues. Germline CDR1 and CDR2: GTSNPN and SVGIG (reference sequence). CDR3 region: CAWRAPYEQYF. CDR3 in DNA: TGTGCCTGGAGGGCCCCCTACGAGCAGTACTTC.

The rearrangement links TRBV6-5 to TRBJ1-2; tentatively, D is TRBD1 (6 bases). The CDR3 extends over 14 amino acids. Between the trimmed V and J ends, which lost 6 bases and 4 bases, there was a span of 15 bases. From germline, CDR1 is MNHEY and CDR2 SVGAGI. The CDR3 coding sequence is TGTGCCAGCAGCACAAAGAACAGGGCCTATGGCTACACCTTC. It specifies CASSTKNRAYGYTF.

This chain connects TRBV10-2 to TRBJ1-5; 8 nucleotides line up with TRBD1. In germline, CDR1 is WSHSY, CDR2 SAAADI. This CDR3 contains 13 residues. V gave up 10 bases and J gave up 7 bases; unmatched junction bases: 9. CDR3 region: CATSDRGGQPQHF. The CDR3 DNA follows: TGCGCCACTTCTGACAGGGGAGGACAGCCCCAGCATTTT.

This chain joins TRBV10-3 and TRBJ2-5; 7 bases match TRBD1. Germline CDR1 reads ENHRY; CDR2 reads SYGVKD. The J segment lost 3 bases and the V segment lost 6 bases, leaving 4 bases of the junction unmatched. This CDR3 has 13 amino acids. CDR3 in DNA: TGTGCCATCAGGCAGGGGGTCGAAGAGACCCAGTACTTC. The encoded protein is CAIRQGVEETQYF.

The rearrangement uses TRBV15 and TRBJ1-2, with TRBD1 matching 11 bases. Trimming took 0 bases from V and 7 from J; bases not matched to a gene: 4. The germline V gene encodes CDR1 LNHNV and CDR2 YYDKDF (reference sequence). The CDR3 is made up of 15 amino acids. CDR3 sequence: CATSREGGTGGGYTF. The CDR3 DNA is TGTGCCACCAGCAGAGAGGGCGGGACAGGGGGTGGCTACACCTTC.

The V call is TRBV28, the J call TRBJ1-2; D is possibly TRBD1 (5 bases). V was cut by 8 bases and J by 7 bases, with 20 bases left in between. CDR3 length equals 14 residues. The germline CDR1 and CDR2 sequences are MDHEN and SYDVKM. In DNA, the CDR3 is TGTGCCAGCGGCTCTCTGGGGCCCTCGGGTGGCTACACCTTC. This codes for CASGSLGPSGGYTF.

V usage is TRBV29-1 and J usage is TRBJ2-4, with a weak D call TRBD1 (6 bases). Between the trimmed V and J ends, which lost 7 bases and 0 bases, there was a span of 19 bases. Germline CDR1 is SQVTM and CDR2 is ANQGSEA. The CDR3 totals 16 residues. In nucleotides, the CDR3 is TGCAGCGCCTCCCCGAGGGCAGGGGAAGCCAAAAACATTCAGTACTTC. Amino acid sequence: CSASPRAGEAKNIQYF.

Here the CDR3 reads CASSEDSATGELFF. The CDR3 coding sequence is TGTGCCAGCAGTGAGGACAGCGCCACCGGGGAGCTGTTTTTT. The rearrangement joins TRBV6-4 to TRBJ2-2, with a possible D match to TRBD1 (6 bases). The CDR3 has 14 amino acids. Germline-derived CDR1 and CDR2 are MRHNA and SNTAGT. V lost 3 bases and J lost 4, with 9 bases in between.

V is TRBV30 and J is TRBJ1-1, with a weak D call TRBD1 (6 bases). This CDR3 region has 11 residues. Trimming shortened V by 5 bases and J by 10 bases, and 14 bases separated the two germline ends. The germline gives CDR1 GTSNPN, CDR2 SVGIG (reference sequence). CDR3 sequence reads: CAWSYRARAFF. CDR3 DNA sequence: TGTGCCTGGTCTTACAGGGCCCGAGCTTTCTTT.

This clone turned up a few times. V usage is TRBV2 and J usage is TRBJ1-6; the D gene is possibly TRBD1 (5 bases). CDR1 and CDR2 from the germline V gene are SNHLY and FYNNEI. This CDR3 is 16 amino acids long. Trimming took off 2 bases at V and 6 bases at J, with 14 bases between the two ends. The DNA for the CDR3 is TGTGCCAGCAGTGAAAGGGCAGGGTATAGTAATTCACCCCTCCACTTT. Amino acid sequence: CASSERAGYSNSPLHF.

The chain carries TRBV5-6 and TRBJ2-4, with 9 bases aligning to TRBD1. Germline V lookup: CDR1 SGHDT, CDR2 YYEEEE. There are 13 residues in the CDR3. With V trimmed by 3 bases and J by 8 bases, 3 bases remained unmatched. CDR3 sequence: CASSWGQGDIQYF. The DNA of the CDR3 is TGTGCCAGCAGCTGGGGACAGGGCGACATTCAGTACTTC.